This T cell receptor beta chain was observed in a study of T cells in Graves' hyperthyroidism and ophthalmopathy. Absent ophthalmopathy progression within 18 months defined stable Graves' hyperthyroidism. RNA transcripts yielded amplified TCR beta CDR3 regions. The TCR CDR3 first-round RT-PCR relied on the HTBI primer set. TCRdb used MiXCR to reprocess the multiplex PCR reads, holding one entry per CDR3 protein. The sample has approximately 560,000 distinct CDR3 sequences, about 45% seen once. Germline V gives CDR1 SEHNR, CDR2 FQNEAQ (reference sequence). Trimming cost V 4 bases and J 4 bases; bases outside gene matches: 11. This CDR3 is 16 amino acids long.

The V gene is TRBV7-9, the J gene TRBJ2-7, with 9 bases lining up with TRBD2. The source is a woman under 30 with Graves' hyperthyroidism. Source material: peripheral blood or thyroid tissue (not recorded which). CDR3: CASSSPELAGDYEQYF. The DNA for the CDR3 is TGTGCCAGCAGCTCCCCCGAGTTAGCGGGAGATTACGAGCAGTACTTC.